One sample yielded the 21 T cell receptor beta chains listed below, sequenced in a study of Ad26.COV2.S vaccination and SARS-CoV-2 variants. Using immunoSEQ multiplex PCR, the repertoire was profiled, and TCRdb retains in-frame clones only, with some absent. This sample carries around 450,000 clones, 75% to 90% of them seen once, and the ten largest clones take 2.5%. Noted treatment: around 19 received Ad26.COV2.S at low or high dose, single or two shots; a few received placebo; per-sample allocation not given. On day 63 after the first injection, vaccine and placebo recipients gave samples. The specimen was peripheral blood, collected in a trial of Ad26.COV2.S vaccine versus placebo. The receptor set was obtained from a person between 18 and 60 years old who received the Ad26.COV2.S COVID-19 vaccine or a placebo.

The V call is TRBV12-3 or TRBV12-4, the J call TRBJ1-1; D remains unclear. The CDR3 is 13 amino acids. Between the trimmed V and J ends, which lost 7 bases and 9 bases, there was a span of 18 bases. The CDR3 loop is CASTPLGIQQAFF. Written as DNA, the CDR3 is TGTGCCAGCACCCCCTTAGGTATACAGCAAGCTTTCTTT.

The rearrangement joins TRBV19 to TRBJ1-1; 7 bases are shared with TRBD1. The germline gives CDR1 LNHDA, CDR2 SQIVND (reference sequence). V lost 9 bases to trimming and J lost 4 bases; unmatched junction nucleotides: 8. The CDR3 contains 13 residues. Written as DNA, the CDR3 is TGTGCCAGGGGGACAGAGCCGGTCACTGAAGCTTTCTTT. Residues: CARGTEPVTEAFF.

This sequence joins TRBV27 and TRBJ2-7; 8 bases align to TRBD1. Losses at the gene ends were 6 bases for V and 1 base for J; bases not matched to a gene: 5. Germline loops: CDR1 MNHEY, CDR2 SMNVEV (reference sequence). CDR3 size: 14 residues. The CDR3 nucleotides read TGTGCCAGCAGGAACTACAGGGGGTCCTACGAGCAGTACGTC. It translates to CASRNYRGSYEQYV.

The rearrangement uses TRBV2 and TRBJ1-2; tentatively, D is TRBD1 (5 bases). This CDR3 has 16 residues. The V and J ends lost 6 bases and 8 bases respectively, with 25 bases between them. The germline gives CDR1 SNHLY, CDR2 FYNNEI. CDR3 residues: CASRDPRRDLTLGYTF. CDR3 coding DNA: TGTGCCAGCAGGGACCCCCGCCGGGACCTGACTTTGGGCTACACCTTC.

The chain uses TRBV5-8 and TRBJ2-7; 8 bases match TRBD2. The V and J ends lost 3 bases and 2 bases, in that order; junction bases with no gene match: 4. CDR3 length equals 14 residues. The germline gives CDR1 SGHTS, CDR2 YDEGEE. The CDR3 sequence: CASSSSGSPYEQYF. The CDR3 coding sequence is TGTGCCAGCAGCTCGAGCGGGAGTCCCTACGAGCAGTACTTC.

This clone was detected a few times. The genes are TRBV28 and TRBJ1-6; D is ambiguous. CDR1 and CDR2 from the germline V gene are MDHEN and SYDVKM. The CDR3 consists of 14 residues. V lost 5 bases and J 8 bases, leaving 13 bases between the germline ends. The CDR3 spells CASSPSGLDSPLHF. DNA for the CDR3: TGTGCCAGCAGTCCCTCGGGTTTGGATTCACCCCTCCACTTT.

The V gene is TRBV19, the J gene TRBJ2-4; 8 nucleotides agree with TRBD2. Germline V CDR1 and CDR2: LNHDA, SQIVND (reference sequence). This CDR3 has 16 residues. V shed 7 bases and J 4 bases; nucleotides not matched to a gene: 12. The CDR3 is CASTHRPQRGKNIQYF. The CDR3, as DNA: TGTGCCAGTACCCACCGCCCGCAGCGGGGGAAAAACATTCAGTACTTC.

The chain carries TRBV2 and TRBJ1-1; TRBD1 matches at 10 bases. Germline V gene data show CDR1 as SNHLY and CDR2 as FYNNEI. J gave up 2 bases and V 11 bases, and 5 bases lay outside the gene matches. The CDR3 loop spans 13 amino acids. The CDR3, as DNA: TGTGCCGGGGACAGGGGTCCCAACACTGAAGCTTTCTTT. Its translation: CAGDRGPNTEAFF.

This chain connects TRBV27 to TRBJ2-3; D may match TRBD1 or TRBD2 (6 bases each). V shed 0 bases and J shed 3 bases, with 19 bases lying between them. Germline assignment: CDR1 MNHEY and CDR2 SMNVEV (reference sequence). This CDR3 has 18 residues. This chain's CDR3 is CASSLSWGREEVTDTQYF. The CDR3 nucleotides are TGTGCCAGCAGTTTATCTTGGGGGCGGGAAGAGGTAACAGATACGCAGTATTTT.

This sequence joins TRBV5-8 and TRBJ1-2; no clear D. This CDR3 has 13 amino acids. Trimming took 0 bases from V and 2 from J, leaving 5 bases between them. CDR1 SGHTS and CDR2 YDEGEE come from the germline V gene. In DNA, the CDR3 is TGTGCCAGCAGCTTGGAGGGAAACTATGGCTACACCTTC. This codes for CASSLEGNYGYTF. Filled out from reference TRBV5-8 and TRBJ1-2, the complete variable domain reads EAGVTQSPTHLIKTRGQQATLRCSPISGHTSVYWYQQALGLGLQFLLWYDEGEERNRGNFPPRFSGRQFPNYSSELNVNALELEDSALYLCASSLEGNYGYTFGSGTRLTVV.

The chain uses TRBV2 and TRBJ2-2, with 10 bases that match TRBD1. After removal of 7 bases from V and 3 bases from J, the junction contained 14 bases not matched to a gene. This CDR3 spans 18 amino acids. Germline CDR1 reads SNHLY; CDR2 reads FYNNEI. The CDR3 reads CASTAIPSGTGDTGELFF. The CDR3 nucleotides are TGTGCCAGCACCGCGATTCCTTCCGGGACAGGGGACACCGGGGAGCTGTTTTTT.

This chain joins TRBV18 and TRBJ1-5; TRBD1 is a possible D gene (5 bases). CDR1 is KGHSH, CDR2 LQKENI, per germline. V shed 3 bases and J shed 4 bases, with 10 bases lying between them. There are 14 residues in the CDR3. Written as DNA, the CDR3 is TGTGCCAGCTCACCCGACGGGGGAAATCAGCCCCAGCATTTT. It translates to CASSPDGGNQPQHF.

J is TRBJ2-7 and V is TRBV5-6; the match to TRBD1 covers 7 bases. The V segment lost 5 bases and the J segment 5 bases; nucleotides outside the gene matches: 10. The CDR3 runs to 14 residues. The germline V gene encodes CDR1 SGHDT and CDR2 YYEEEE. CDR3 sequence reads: CASRNLQGLNEQYV. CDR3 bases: TGTGCCAGCAGAAACTTACAGGGGCTAAACGAGCAGTACGTC.

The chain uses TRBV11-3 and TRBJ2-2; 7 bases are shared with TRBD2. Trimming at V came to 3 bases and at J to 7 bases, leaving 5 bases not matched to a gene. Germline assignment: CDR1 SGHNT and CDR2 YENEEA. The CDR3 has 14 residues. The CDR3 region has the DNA TGTGCCAGCAGCTTGGGCGGGGGTCTCGGGGAGCTGTTTTTT. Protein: CASSLGGGLGELFF. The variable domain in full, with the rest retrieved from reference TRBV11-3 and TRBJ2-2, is EAGVVQSPRYKIIEKKQPVAFWCNPISGHNTLYWYLQNLGQGPELLIRYENEEAVDDSQLPKDRFSAERLKGVDSTLKIQPAELGDSAVYLCASSLGGGLGELFFGEGSRLTVL.

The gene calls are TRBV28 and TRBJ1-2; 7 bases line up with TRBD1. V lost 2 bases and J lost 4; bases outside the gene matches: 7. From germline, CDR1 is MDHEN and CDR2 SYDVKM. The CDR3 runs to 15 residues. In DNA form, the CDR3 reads TGTGCCAGCAGTTTACCCAGGGGGAGAGTCTATGGCTACACCTTC. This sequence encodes CASSLPRGRVYGYTF.

CDR3 sequence reads: CASTRAAEQFF. The CDR3 DNA follows: TGTGCCAGCACCAGGGCTGCTGAGCAGTTCTTC. This chain uses TRBV25-1 with TRBJ2-1, with D possibly matching TRBD1 (5 bases). Germline values: CDR1 MGHDK, CDR2 SYGVNS. CDR3 length equals 11 residues. V was shortened by 7 bases and J by 9 bases, with 10 bases between the two germline ends.

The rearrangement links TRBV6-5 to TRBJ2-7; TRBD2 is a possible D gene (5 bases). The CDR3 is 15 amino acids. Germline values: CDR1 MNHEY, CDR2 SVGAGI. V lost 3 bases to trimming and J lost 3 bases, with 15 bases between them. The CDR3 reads CASSYGPPGYYEQYF. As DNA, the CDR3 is TGTGCCAGCAGTTATGGGCCGCCGGGGTACTACGAGCAGTACTTC.

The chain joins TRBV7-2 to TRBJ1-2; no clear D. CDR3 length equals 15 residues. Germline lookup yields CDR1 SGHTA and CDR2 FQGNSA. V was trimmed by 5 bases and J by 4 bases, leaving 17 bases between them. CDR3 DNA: TGTGCCAGCAGCCGTCTTAGAAAGGGAACCTATGGCTACACCTTC. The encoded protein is CASSRLRKGTYGYTF.

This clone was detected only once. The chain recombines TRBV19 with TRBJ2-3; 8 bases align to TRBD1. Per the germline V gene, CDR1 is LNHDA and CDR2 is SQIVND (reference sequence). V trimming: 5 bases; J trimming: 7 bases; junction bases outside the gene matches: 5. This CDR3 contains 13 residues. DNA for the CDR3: TGTGCCAGTAGTGCAGGGGGCCCATATACGCAGTATTTT. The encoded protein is CASSAGGPYTQYF.

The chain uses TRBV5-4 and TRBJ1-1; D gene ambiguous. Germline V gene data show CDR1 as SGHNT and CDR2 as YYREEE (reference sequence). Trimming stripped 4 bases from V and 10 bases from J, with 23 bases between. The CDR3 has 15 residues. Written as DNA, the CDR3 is TGTGCCAGCAGCATGACCCTGGACCCCGCCGGTGGAGCTTTCTTT. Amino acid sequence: CASSMTLDPAGGAFF. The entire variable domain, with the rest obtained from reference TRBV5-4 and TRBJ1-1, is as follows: ETGVTQSPTHLIKTRGQQVTLRCSSQSGHNTVSWYQQALGQGPQFIFQYYREEENGRGNFPPRFSGLQFPNYSSELNVNALELDDSALYLCASSMTLDPAGGAFFGQGTRLTVV.

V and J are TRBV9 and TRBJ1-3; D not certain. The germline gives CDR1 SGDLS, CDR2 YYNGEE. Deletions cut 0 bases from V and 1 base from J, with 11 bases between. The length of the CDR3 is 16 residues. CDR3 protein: CASSVAPHLSGNTIYF. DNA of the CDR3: TGTGCCAGCAGCGTAGCCCCACATCTATCTGGAAACACCATATATTTT. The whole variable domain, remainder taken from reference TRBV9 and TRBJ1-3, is DSGVTQTPKHLITATGQRVTLRCSPRSGDLSVYWYQQSLDQGLQFLIQYYNGEERAKGNILERFSAQQFPDLHSELNLSSLELGDSALYFCASSVAPHLSGNTIYFGEGSWLTVV.